This note documents a single T cell receptor (beta chain) sequence. Its antigen is not identified. The record originates from a study of CD8+CD57+ T cells in acquired aplastic anemia. Study at large: Sorted cells (CD4+ and CD8+) yielded DNA amounts that averaged roughly 3.2 ug. Among healthy donors, CD4+ cells averaged approximately 11 million reads.

The germline V gene encodes CDR1 KGHDR and CDR2 SFDVKD. This CDR3 has 14 amino acids. V gave up 4 bases and J gave up 3 bases, with 11 bases separating them. General study results and limits: Fewer than 30 CD8+ CDR3 sequences were shared between patients and controls. Patients were compared with controls for CD8+ Simpson's diversity, and no significant difference emerged.

TCR beta VDJ and CDR3 profiling used genomic DNA as template. TCRdb called the reads again in MiXCR, with one record for every CDR3 protein. The table shows around 200,000 distinct CDR3 sequences, with about half occurring only once. The sequenced sample was sorted CD4+, CD8+, or CD8+CD57+ T cells (not recorded which) from PBMCs. The TCR originated in a human donor in good health, serving as a control. The chain uses TRBV24-1 and TRBJ1-2; D might be TRBD1 (5 bases). The CDR3 region is CATSDKDNYYGYTF. CDR3 DNA: TGTGCCACCAGTGACAAGGACAATTACTATGGCTACACCTTC.